The source of this T cell receptor (beta chain) is a study of blood T cells in healthy people across ages. For the study at large: Per every two T cells, about one barcoded beta molecule was captured by template switching. Notes on the study in general: Diversity estimated from one million T cells was considered an underestimate. It was the long-lived donors that had more naive CD4+ cells and higher diversity than aged donors.

Extractions gave at least 5 micrograms of total RNA per sample. This clonotype was observed a few times. What it binds is unknown. CDR3 length equals 14 residues. The V segment lost 6 bases and the J segment 6 bases; nucleotides outside the gene matches: 10. Germline loops: CDR1 SGHRS, CDR2 YFSETQ. A second PCR, run for roughly 7 to 12 cycles, used a sample-barcoded 5' primer plus a J-beta primer mix. A single record per CDR3 protein comes from TCRdb applying MiXCR to the 5' RACE reads. The data show about 1.7 million distinct CDR3 sequences, with 28% seen just once and more than 6% held by the top ten.

This rearrangement joins TRBV5-1 to TRBJ2-3; 7 bases are shared with TRBD1. The sequence derives from a woman aged 30 to 39 in good health. Sequenced sample: blood. In DNA form, the CDR3 reads TGCGCCAGCAAACTTGGACAGGAACCCGATACGCAGTATTTT. It encodes CASKLGQEPDTQYF.